The rows below give T cell receptor beta chains drawn from one sample of a study of T cell repertoires in ileal Crohn's disease. Some clones are missing from TCRdb's copy, which holds only in-frame ones; the method was immunoSEQ multiplex PCR. The sample carries approximately 15,000 clones, less than 85% recorded once. The sample taken for sequencing was ileal tissue. These receptors originate from an adult with Crohn's disease. The CDR3 runs from the conserved cysteine through the conserved F or W. The D gene is left open where the match is weak. Size values are once, few and many counts, or a class for expanded clones, and some rows have none.

d_call	clone_size	v_call	j_call	cdr3_nt	cdr3_aa
.	.	TRBV5-6	TRBJ2-7	TGTGCCAGCAGCTTCTTCCCTCCCTACGAGCAGTACTTC	CASSFFPPYEQYF
TRBD1	.	TRBV29-1	TRBJ1-2	TGCAGCGTCTGGACAGGGGAAGGTGGCTACACCTTC	CSVWTGEGGYTF
.	.	TRBV6-1	TRBJ1-1	TGTGCCAGCAGCCACGTTGCCACTGGCGGAACTGAAGCTTTCTTT	CASSHVATGGTEAFF
.	.	TRBV2	TRBJ1-2	TGTGCCAGCAGTGGGTCTGGCAGGCTAAACTATGGCTACACCTTC	CASSGSGRLNYGYTF
.	.	TRBV19	TRBJ2-5	TGTGCCAGTAGTCTACAGGGAATCCAAGAGACCCAGTACTTC	CASSLQGIQETQYF
.	few	TRBV4-3	TRBJ1-5	TGCGCCAGCAGCCAAGGGCTGAATCAGCCCCAGCATTTT	CASSQGLNQPQHF
TRBD2	.	TRBV7-6	TRBJ2-2	TGTGCCAGCACCCGCGGGAGTCTAACCGGGGAGCTGTTTTTT	CASTRGSLTGELFF
TRBD2	.	TRBV9	TRBJ2-5	TGTGCCAGCAGCGTAGTATCCGGGAGGGGAGAAGAGACCCAGTACTTC	CASSVVSGRGEETQYF
.	.	TRBV11-3	TRBJ1-4	TGTGCCAGCAGCTTAGCGCGGGAGGGCAGGCATGAAAAACTGTTTTTT	CASSLAREGRHEKLFF
.	few	TRBV27	TRBJ2-3	TGTGCCAGCAGTTATCTCCGGAGTGATACGCAGTATTTT	CASSYLRSDTQYF